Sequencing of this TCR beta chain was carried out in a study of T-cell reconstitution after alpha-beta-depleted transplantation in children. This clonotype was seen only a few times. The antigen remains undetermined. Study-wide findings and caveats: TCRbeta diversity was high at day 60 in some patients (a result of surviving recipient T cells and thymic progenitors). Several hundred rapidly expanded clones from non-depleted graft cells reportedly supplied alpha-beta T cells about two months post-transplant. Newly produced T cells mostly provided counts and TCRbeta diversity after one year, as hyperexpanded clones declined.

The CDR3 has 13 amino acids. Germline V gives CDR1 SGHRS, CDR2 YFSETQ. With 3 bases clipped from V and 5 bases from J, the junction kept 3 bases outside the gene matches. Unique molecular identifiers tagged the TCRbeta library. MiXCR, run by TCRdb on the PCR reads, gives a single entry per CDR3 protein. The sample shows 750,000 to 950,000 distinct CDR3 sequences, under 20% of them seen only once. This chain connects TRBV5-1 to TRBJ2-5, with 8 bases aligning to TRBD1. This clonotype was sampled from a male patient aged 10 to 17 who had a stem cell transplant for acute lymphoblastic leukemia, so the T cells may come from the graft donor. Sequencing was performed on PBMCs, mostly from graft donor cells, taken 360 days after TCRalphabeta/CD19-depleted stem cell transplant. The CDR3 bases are TGCGCCAGCAGCTACACAGGGGGGGAGACCCAGTACTTC. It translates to CASSYTGGETQYF.